A single T cell receptor (beta chain) is shown here with its context. Using immunoSEQ multiplex PCR, the repertoire was profiled, and TCRdb retains in-frame clones only, with some absent. The table records around 78,000 clones, more than 65% of them present only once. The CDR3 consists of 15 residues. The V gene's germline CDR1 is SGHRS and CDR2 YFSETQ. The ends were cut back, 0 bases at V and 4 bases at J, with 13 bases in the middle. The data are from a study of OX40 agonist ivuxolimab in advanced cancers. Sequencing used CD4+ or CD8+ T cells sorted from blood, obtained in a trial of the OX40 agonist ivuxolimab. The chain links TRBV5-1 to TRBJ1-1, with D perhaps matching TRBD1 (5 bases). The source is an adult with an advanced solid tumor such as melanoma, head and neck, liver or kidney cancer. This chain's CDR3 is CASSLDGQGFTEAFF. The CDR3 nucleotides are TGCGCCAGCAGCTTGGATGGGCAGGGCTTCACTGAAGCTTTCTTT.